The 9 T cell receptor beta chains presented below share a single source sample, sequenced in a study of cytomegalovirus exposure and HLA in healthy donors. The study ran its PCR with 60 Vbeta and 13 Jbeta primers. Assay used: immunoSEQ multiplex PCR; TCRdb lists only in-frame clones, some missing. Of more than 85,000 clones in the sample, under 90% were seen once. Sequencing was carried out using PBMCs. All receptors come from a woman under 40 in good health and CMV-seronegative.

The rearrangement joins TRBV5-1 to TRBJ2-1; D is perhaps TRBD2 (5 bases). The CDR3 runs 15 residues. The V end lost 2 bases, the J end lost 0 bases, and 9 bases lay between the germline ends. Germline loops: CDR1 SGHRS, CDR2 YFSETQ. The CDR3 DNA reads TGCGCCAGCAGCTTTAGCGAGAGCTCCTACAATGAGCAGTTCTTC. Translation gives CASSFSESSYNEQFF. The full variable domain, completed using reference TRBV5-1 and TRBJ2-1, is KAGVTQTPRYLIKTRGQQVTLSCSPISGHRSVSWYQQTPGQGLQFLFEYFSETQRNKGNFPGRFSGRQFSNSRSEMNVSTLELGDSALYLCASSFSESSYNEQFFGPGTRLTVL.

The chain recombines TRBV4-3 with TRBJ2-2; D gene uncertain. V shed 1 base and J shed 3 bases, with 6 bases lying between them. CDR1 and CDR2 (germline): LGHNA, YSLEER. CDR3 size: 14 residues. This CDR3 reads CASSQVGDTGELFF. As DNA, the CDR3 is TGCGCCAGCAGCCAAGTAGGAGACACCGGGGAGCTGTTTTTT.

In this sample, this clone turned up once. The genes are TRBV5-4 and TRBJ2-3, with 11 nucleotides matching TRBD2. Germline V lookup: CDR1 SGHNT, CDR2 YYREEE (reference sequence). CDR3 size: 17 residues. The V gene end was trimmed by 4 bases and the J gene end by 0 bases; junction bases not matched to a gene: 7. CDR3 in amino acids: CASSRLAGGRSTDTQYF. The CDR3 region has the DNA TGTGCCAGCAGCCGCCTAGCGGGAGGTAGGAGCACAGATACGCAGTATTTT.

The gene calls are TRBV29-1 and TRBJ1-6; 9 bases are shared with TRBD1. Trimming removed 6 bases from V and 7 bases from J; junction bases left unmatched: 7. The CDR3 length is 14 residues. CDR1 and CDR2 from the germline V gene are SQVTM and ANQGSEA. CDR3 in amino acids: CSVAGTGRNSPLHF. CDR3 DNA sequence: TGCAGCGTGGCTGGGACAGGGAGAAATTCACCCCTCCACTTT. Supplemented by reference TRBV29-1 and TRBJ1-6, the full variable domain reads SAVISQKPSRDICQRGTSLTIQCQVDSQVTMMFWYRQQPGQSLTLIATANQGSEATYESGFVIDKFPISRPNLTFSTLTVSNMSPEDSSIYLCSVAGTGRNSPLHFGNGTRLTVT.

This clone was seen more than once but under ten times. The chain links TRBV6-1 to TRBJ1-4; D is unresolved. The CDR3 totals 15 residues. Germline CDR1 MNHNS, CDR2 SASEGT. V was trimmed by 7 bases and J by 7 bases, leaving 19 bases between them. DNA for the CDR3: TGTGCCAGCACCCTAAAGGAGGAGGGAGGTGAAAAACTGTTTTTT. Its protein is CASTLKEEGGEKLFF.

V usage is TRBV2 and J usage is TRBJ1-3, with 10 nucleotides matching TRBD1. Germline values: CDR1 SNHLY, CDR2 FYNNEI. CDR3 length: 18 amino acids. The V and J ends lost 2 bases and 7 bases, in that order; junction bases with no gene match: 14. This CDR3 is CASSETHGQGGKGNTIYF. DNA of the CDR3: TGTGCCAGCAGTGAAACACACGGACAGGGGGGAAAAGGGAACACCATATATTTT.

The chain couples TRBV6-5 to TRBJ2-1; 9 bases are shared with TRBD2. The length of the CDR3 is 15 residues. Germline CDR1 reads MNHEY; CDR2 reads SVGAGI. Trimming cost V 2 bases and J 9 bases; bases outside gene matches: 8. The CDR3 reads CASSYAAGGPPEQFF. The CDR3 DNA follows: TGTGCCAGCAGTTACGCGGCGGGAGGGCCACCTGAGCAGTTCTTC.

The chain is built from TRBV7-2 and TRBJ2-1; 7 bases align to TRBD2. The CDR3 loop spans 15 amino acids. Germline CDR1 SGHTA, CDR2 FQGNSA. Trimming at V came to 5 bases and at J to 2 bases, leaving 6 bases not matched to a gene. The CDR3 coding sequence is TGTGCCAGCAGCCCGGGACTATCTACCTACAATGAGCAGTTCTTC. As protein: CASSPGLSTYNEQFF.

The table lists this clone with a few counts. V and J are TRBV5-6 and TRBJ2-3; D possibly corresponds to TRBD2 (5 bases). This CDR3 spans 15 amino acids. Germline V gives CDR1 SGHDT, CDR2 YYEEEE. Trimming took 7 bases from V and 2 from J, leaving 17 bases between them. CDR3 in DNA: TGTGCCAGCTGTCTAGGTAGAGGGCCCACAGATACGCAGTATTTT. Its protein is CASCLGRGPTDTQYF.